This T cell receptor beta chain was captured in a study of Ad26.COV2.S vaccination and SARS-CoV-2 variants. Study summary: Dosing was one shot or two shots 56 days apart. Study-level findings and limits: Individuals receiving vaccine had higher spike-specific TCR breadth than placebo recipients did. For non-spike TCRs, breadth in vaccine recipients resembled that in placebo recipients. Measures of TCR breadth and depth may have fallen short of total T cell responses.

Treatment given: some 19 received Ad26.COV2.S at low or high dose, single or two shots; roughly 5 received placebo; per-sample allocation not given. The study sampled participants on day 63 after the first vaccine or placebo injection. Measured with immunoSEQ multiplex PCR; TCRdb has only the in-frame clones, and not every one. The sample carries about 350,000 clones, approximately 90% recorded once. As concerns this clone: Its antigen is unknown.

V lost 1 base, J lost 6 bases, and 12 bases stayed unmatched. CDR1 and CDR2 from the germline V gene are SGHTA and FQGNSA. This CDR3 comprises 17 residues. This clonotype was sampled from a person aged 18-65 years who received the Ad26.COV2.S COVID-19 vaccine or a placebo. This rearrangement joins TRBV7-2 to TRBJ2-1, with TRBD1 matching over 7 bases. The material was peripheral blood, obtained in a trial of Ad26.COV2.S vaccine versus placebo. The CDR3 here is CASSLGQGIFKGNEQFF. CDR3 nucleotide sequence: TGTGCCAGCAGCTTAGGACAGGGAATATTTAAGGGCAATGAGCAGTTCTTC.